What follows is one T cell receptor (beta chain) and its context. Its antigen is not identified. One end of the junction fails to match germline, which may point to a read error. cDNA libraries of TCR beta carried unique molecular identifiers. One entry per CDR3 protein, called by TCRdb with MiXCR from the PCR reads. This sample yields 750,000 to 900,000 distinct CDR3 sequences, of which just over 45% are seen a single time; approximately 4.4% belongs to the top ten. These data come from a study of post-analysis software for immune sequencing data. Study-wide findings and caveats: For normalized Chao1 diversity, multiple sclerosis patients scored significantly lower than controls did.

This receptor was obtained from a girl aged 10 to 17 with multiple sclerosis. The sequencing sample was made of blood.

The CDR3 nucleotides are TGTGCCAGCAGTTACGACAGGGGTGGTGAAGAACTGTTTTTT. Its translation is CASSYDRGGEELFF. The V and J genes are TRBV6-5 and TRBJ1-4; 8 bases are shared with TRBD1. Germline CDR1 MNHEY, CDR2 SVGAGI. The CDR3 extends over 14 amino acids.